A selection of T cell receptor beta chains follows, all from one sample in a study of T cells in Graves' hyperthyroidism and ophthalmopathy. TCRdb recomputed calls from the multiplex PCR reads with MiXCR, one row per CDR3 protein. In the table there are 250,000 to 300,000 distinct CDR3 sequences, roughly 15% of which are singletons. The source material was blood. The receptor source for this set is a woman between 50 and 59 years old with Graves' hyperthyroidism that later progressed to Graves' ophthalmopathy. CDR3s include the opening cysteine and the closing phenylalanine or tryptophan. D genes are given only for firm matches. Rows give clone size only sometimes, using once, few, many, or a class for an expanded clone.

j_call: TRBJ1-5
clone_size: many
v_call: TRBV28
d_call: TRBD1
cdr3_aa: CASSLGDRGRSGQPQHF
cdr3_nt: TGTGCCAGCAGTTTAGGGGACAGGGGGCGAAGCGGTCAGCCCCAGCATTTT

j_call: TRBJ2-5
clone_size: many
v_call: TRBV27
d_call: TRBD1
cdr3_aa: CASSSYPGQGVKTQYF
cdr3_nt: TGTGCCAGCAGTTCCTACCCGGGACAGGGGGTGAAGACCCAGTACTTC

j_call: TRBJ2-3
clone_size: NA
v_call: TRBV19
d_call: TRBD2
cdr3_aa: CASTTSANTDTQYF
cdr3_nt: TGTGCCAGTACTACTAGCGCAAACACAGATACGCAGTATTTT

j_call: TRBJ2-3
clone_size: many
v_call: TRBV7-8
d_call: TRBD2
cdr3_aa: CASAPSLAGGMADTQYF
cdr3_nt: TGTGCCAGCGCGCCGTCATTAGCGGGAGGTATGGCAGATACGCAGTATTTT

j_call: TRBJ1-4
clone_size: NA
v_call: TRBV13
d_call: NA
cdr3_aa: CASSLAGTRAVEKLFF
cdr3_nt: TGTGCCAGCAGCTTAGCCGGTACTCGGGCGGTAGAAAAACTGTTTTTT

j_call: TRBJ2-7
clone_size: few
v_call: TRBV5-4
d_call: TRBD2
cdr3_aa: CASSPLAGGNYEQYF
cdr3_nt: TGTGCCAGCAGCCCCCTAGCGGGGGGTAACTACGAGCAGTACTTC

j_call: TRBJ1-2
clone_size: once
v_call: TRBV20-1
d_call: NA
cdr3_aa: CLKWAGRYGYTF
cdr3_nt: TGCCTTAAATGGGCCGGGCGCTATGGCTACACCTTC

j_call: TRBJ1-5
clone_size: NA
v_call: TRBV19
d_call: TRBD1
cdr3_aa: CASSYRGVSNQPQHF
cdr3_nt: TGTGCCAGTAGTTACAGGGGGGTTAGCAATCAGCCCCAGCATTTT

j_call: TRBJ2-1
clone_size: NA
v_call: TRBV7-2
d_call: NA
cdr3_aa: CASHEQFF
cdr3_nt: TGTGCCAGCCATGAGCAGTTCTTC

j_call: TRBJ1-2
clone_size: many
v_call: TRBV2
d_call: TRBD1
cdr3_aa: CASSGTANYGYTF
cdr3_nt: TGTGCCAGCAGCGGGACAGCTAACTATGGCTACACCTTC

j_call: TRBJ2-6
clone_size: many
v_call: TRBV28
d_call: NA
cdr3_aa: CASQALWGGSSGANVLTF
cdr3_nt: TGTGCCAGCCAAGCCTTATGGGGTGGAAGCTCTGGGGCCAACGTCCTGACTTTC

j_call: TRBJ1-1
clone_size: many
v_call: TRBV6-1
d_call: TRBD1
cdr3_aa: CASRSDQGDTEAFF
cdr3_nt: TGTGCCAGCAGATCGGATCAGGGGGACACTGAAGCTTTCTTT

j_call: TRBJ2-5
clone_size: many
v_call: TRBV20-1
d_call: NA
cdr3_aa: CSAPIGRILETQYF
cdr3_nt: TGCAGTGCCCCCATTGGCCGGATTTTGGAGACCCAGTACTTC

j_call: TRBJ2-1
clone_size: many
v_call: TRBV20-1
d_call: NA
cdr3_aa: CSARGKRYNEQFF
cdr3_nt: TGCAGTGCTAGAGGCAAGCGGTACAATGAGCAGTTCTTC

j_call: TRBJ2-1
clone_size: NA
v_call: TRBV5-4
d_call: TRBD1
cdr3_aa: CASSLGRDRASHEQFF
cdr3_nt: TGTGCCAGCAGCTTGGGCCGGGACAGGGCGTCCCATGAGCAGTTCTTC

j_call: TRBJ2-7
clone_size: NA
v_call: TRBV18
d_call: TRBD2
cdr3_aa: CASSPLHGRGDEQYF
cdr3_nt: TGTGCCAGCTCACCCTTACATGGCCGGGGGGACGAGCAGTACTTC

j_call: TRBJ1-1
clone_size: many
v_call: TRBV19
d_call: TRBD1
cdr3_aa: CASSSNRGPEAFF
cdr3_nt: TGTGCCAGTAGTTCCAACAGGGGACCGGAAGCTTTCTTT

j_call: TRBJ1-1
clone_size: many
v_call: TRBV11-3
d_call: TRBD1
cdr3_aa: CASSRGPTTEAFF
cdr3_nt: TGTGCCAGCAGCAGGGGGCCGACCACTGAAGCTTTCTTT

j_call: TRBJ1-3
clone_size: many
v_call: TRBV7-3
d_call: NA
cdr3_aa: CASSSGPRGSGNTIYF
cdr3_nt: TGTGCCAGCAGCTCCGGGCCTCGGGGGTCTGGAAACACCATATATTTT

j_call: TRBJ1-1
clone_size: many
v_call: TRBV30
d_call: TRBD1
cdr3_aa: CAWTRQGDTEAFF
cdr3_nt: TGTGCCTGGACCCGACAGGGCGACACTGAAGCTTTCTTT

j_call: TRBJ2-7
clone_size: many
v_call: TRBV28
d_call: TRBD2
cdr3_aa: CASSYRGGPYEQYF
cdr3_nt: TGTGCCAGCAGTTACCGGGGGGGCCCCTACGAGCAGTACTTC

j_call: TRBJ2-2
clone_size: few
v_call: TRBV20-1
d_call: TRBD2
cdr3_aa: CSARGLVWGGRSGELFF
cdr3_nt: TGCAGTGCTAGAGGCCTAGTTTGGGGAGGGCGGTCCGGGGAGCTGTTTTTT

j_call: TRBJ1-5
clone_size: once
v_call: TRBV5-4
d_call: NA
cdr3_aa: CASRLGRLIHSIQPQHF
cdr3_nt: TGTGCCAGCAGATTAGGTCGGCTAATCCATAGCATTCAGCCCCAGCATTTT

j_call: TRBJ2-7
clone_size: NA
v_call: TRBV7-9
d_call: NA
cdr3_aa: CASSSSAYEQYF
cdr3_nt: TGTGCCAGCAGCTCATCAGCCTACGAGCAGTACTTC

j_call: TRBJ2-1
clone_size: many
v_call: TRBV30
d_call: TRBD2
cdr3_aa: CAWSALSGGSTNEQFF
cdr3_nt: TGTGCCTGGAGTGCACTGTCGGGCGGGAGCACCAATGAGCAGTTCTTC

j_call: TRBJ1-5
clone_size: few
v_call: TRBV19
d_call: TRBD1
cdr3_aa: CASGGQINQPQHF
cdr3_nt: TGTGCCAGTGGGGGACAGATCAATCAGCCCCAGCATTTT

j_call: TRBJ1-2
clone_size: many
v_call: TRBV20-1
d_call: NA
cdr3_aa: CSARSGSVRGYTF
cdr3_nt: TGCAGTGCTAGGAGCGGCAGCGTTCGGGGCTACACCTTC

j_call: TRBJ2-3
clone_size: NA
v_call: TRBV28
d_call: TRBD2
cdr3_aa: CASSPSQAGRTDTQYF
cdr3_nt: TGTGCCAGCAGTCCCTCCCAAGCGGGGCGCACAGATACGCAGTATTTT

j_call: TRBJ2-5
clone_size: many
v_call: TRBV18
d_call: NA
cdr3_aa: CASSPQSREETQYF
cdr3_nt: TGTGCCAGCTCACCACAGTCCAGGGAAGAGACCCAGTACTTC

j_call: TRBJ2-3
clone_size: NA
v_call: TRBV10-3
d_call: NA
cdr3_aa: CAISESLGEPDTQYF
cdr3_nt: TGTGCCATCAGTGAGTCCCTGGGTGAACCAGATACGCAGTATTTT

j_call: TRBJ2-2
clone_size: many
v_call: TRBV6-1
d_call: TRBD2
cdr3_aa: CASKRRAGKEFRELFF
cdr3_nt: TGTGCCAGCAAAAGAAGAGCGGGGAAAGAGTTCCGGGAGCTGTTTTTT

j_call: TRBJ2-3
clone_size: many
v_call: TRBV20-1
d_call: NA
cdr3_aa: CSAQKGTQYF
cdr3_nt: TGCAGTGCTCAGAAGGGCACGCAGTATTTT

j_call: TRBJ2-5
clone_size: many
v_call: TRBV29-1
d_call: TRBD2
cdr3_aa: CSVTMTSGRAETQYF
cdr3_nt: TGCAGCGTGACGATGACTAGCGGGAGAGCGGAGACCCAGTACTTC

j_call: TRBJ2-1
clone_size: NA
v_call: TRBV7-6
d_call: NA
cdr3_aa: CASSLGGIAYNEQFF
cdr3_nt: TGTGCCAGCAGCTTGGGCGGGATAGCCTACAATGAGCAGTTCTTC

j_call: TRBJ2-1
clone_size: few
v_call: TRBV5-8
d_call: NA
cdr3_aa: CASSLAKGTSGMGEQFF
cdr3_nt: TGTGCCAGCAGCTTGGCCAAAGGGACGAGTGGGATGGGTGAGCAGTTCTTC

j_call: TRBJ2-1
clone_size: few
v_call: TRBV5-1
d_call: TRBD2
cdr3_aa: CASSLGPRTSGLGEQFF
cdr3_nt: TGCGCCAGCAGCCTGGGACCAAGGACTAGCGGTTTAGGGGAGCAGTTCTTC

j_call: TRBJ1-2
clone_size: many
v_call: TRBV12-3/TRBV12-4
d_call: TRBD1
cdr3_aa: CASSSTVRDRAGYGYTF
cdr3_nt: TGTGCCAGCAGTTCGACGGTCCGGGACAGGGCCGGCTATGGCTACACCTTC

j_call: TRBJ2-7
clone_size: many
v_call: TRBV24-1
d_call: NA
cdr3_aa: CATSGAGSSYEQYF
cdr3_nt: TGTGCCACCAGTGGCGCGGGTAGCTCCTACGAGCAGTACTTC

j_call: TRBJ2-7
clone_size: NA
v_call: TRBV6-4
d_call: TRBD1
cdr3_aa: CASSRGTGAGHEQYF
cdr3_nt: TGTGCCAGCAGCCGAGGGACAGGGGCCGGCCACGAGCAGTACTTC

j_call: TRBJ1-1
clone_size: few
v_call: TRBV10-1
d_call: NA
cdr3_aa: CASSEQVGDPAYNTEAFF
cdr3_nt: TGCGCCAGCAGTGAACAGGTAGGGGACCCCGCTTACAACACTGAAGCTTTCTTT

j_call: TRBJ2-5
clone_size: many
v_call: TRBV14
d_call: NA
cdr3_aa: CASSRTRGETQYF
cdr3_nt: TGTGCCAGCAGCCGGACGAGAGGAGAGACCCAGTACTTC